The 30 T cell receptor beta chains reported below all come from one sample, sequenced in a study of T cells in Graves' hyperthyroidism and ophthalmopathy (dated by TCRdb to the late 2010s). Library preparation employed multiplex PCR. Sequencing took place on an Illumina HiSeq 2000. TCR beta CDR3 regions were amplified from RNA transcripts. The TCR CDR3 was subjected to a first round of RT-PCR using the HTBI primer set and the Qiagen OneStep RT-PCR kit. TCRdb's own reprocessing of the public reads used fastp at Q25 and MiXCR and kept productive beta chains. Each CDR3 protein appears once, grouped with its most common genes and DNA. In this sample the table shows a few hundred thousand distinct CDR3 sequences, roughly 15% of which occur a single time. The top ten clonotypes cover roughly 13% of the sample. Sequencing was carried out using blood. All receptors come from a woman in her 40s with Graves' hyperthyroidism that later progressed to Graves' ophthalmopathy.

This clonotype was observed many times. V usage is TRBV7-9 and J usage is TRBJ2-1; the match to TRBD1 covers 7 bases. V lost 5 bases and J lost 0; bases outside the gene matches: 1. This CDR3 is 14 amino acids long. Germline lookup yields CDR1 SEHNR and CDR2 FQNEAQ (reference sequence). The CDR3 DNA is TGTGCCAGCAGCGCAGGGGGCTCCTACAATGAGCAGTTCTTC. It translates to CASSAGGSYNEQFF.

This clonotype has a count of ten or more. V usage is TRBV27 and J usage is TRBJ2-7, with TRBD2 matching over 10 bases. The germline V gene encodes CDR1 MNHEY and CDR2 SMNVEV (reference sequence). This CDR3 has 16 residues. Losses at the gene ends were 3 bases for V and 4 bases for J; bases not matched to a gene: 9. The CDR3 spells CASSLFGLAGVYEQYF. DNA for the CDR3: TGTGCCAGCAGTTTGTTTGGTCTAGCGGGGGTATACGAGCAGTACTTC.

Only a few counts were recorded for this clonotype. This chain uses TRBV10-1 with TRBJ2-5; possibly TRBD1 for D (6 bases). The CDR3 is 16 residues long. Germline-derived CDR1 and CDR2 are WNHNN and SYGVQD (reference sequence). The ends were cut back, 3 bases at V and 1 base at J, with 15 bases in the middle. The CDR3 is CASSDGPTGLQETQYF. The CDR3 DNA reads as TGCGCCAGCAGTGATGGCCCGACAGGTCTCCAAGAGACCCAGTACTTC.

This clonotype was seen repeatedly, ten times or more. The chain is built from TRBV6-1 and TRBJ2-5, with D possibly matching TRBD2 (6 bases). The CDR3 loop spans 17 amino acids. The V end was cut by 1 base, the J end by 2 bases, with 17 bases between. The germline V gene has CDR1 MNHNS and CDR2 SASEGT. DNA for the CDR3: TGTGCCAGCAGTGAAGGTCGGATAGCGGCGATGCAAGAGACCCAGTACTTC. Encoded protein: CASSEGRIAAMQETQYF.

This clonotype was detected ten times or more. This chain joins TRBV5-1 and TRBJ2-7, with 11 nucleotides matching TRBD2. V lost 0 bases, J lost 1 base, and 15 bases stayed unmatched. The CDR3 is made up of 20 amino acids. Germline values: CDR1 SGHRS, CDR2 YFSETQ. The CDR3 sequence is CASSLVPTSGSPPRSYEQYF. The CDR3 DNA reads TGCGCCAGCAGCTTGGTCCCAACTAGCGGGAGTCCGCCCCGGTCCTACGAGCAGTACTTC.

This clonotype was detected ten times or more. This sequence joins TRBV6-1 and TRBJ2-2, with 7 nucleotides matching TRBD1. This CDR3 has 15 amino acids. V was clipped by 5 bases and J by 1 base; unmatched bases: 4. From germline, CDR1 is MNHNS and CDR2 SASEGT. Here the CDR3 DNA reads TGTGCCAGCAGTTACGGACAGGTGAACACCGGGGAGCTGTTTTTT. Translated: CASSYGQVNTGELFF.

This clonotype was counted ten times or more. The V and J genes are TRBV28 and TRBJ2-7, with 14 bases aligning to TRBD2. CDR1 and CDR2 (germline): MDHEN, SYDVKM. This CDR3 is 17 amino acids long. The ends lost 4 bases at V and 3 bases at J; junction bases unmatched: 8. In DNA, the CDR3 is TGTGCCAGCAGTTCCACGAGACTAGCGGGAGGGATCTACGAGCAGTACTTC. Amino acids: CASSSTRLAGGIYEQYF.

This clonotype has at least ten counts. This chain connects TRBV27 to TRBJ2-7; D unresolved. This CDR3 is 11 amino acids long. V lost 4 bases to trimming and J lost 4 bases, with 5 bases between them. Germline CDR1 and CDR2: MNHEY and SMNVEV (reference sequence). In DNA form, the CDR3 reads TGTGCCAGCAGTTACGGTTACGAGCAGTACTTC. It is translated as CASSYGYEQYF.

This clonotype was seen more than once but under ten times. The conserved final phenylalanine or tryptophan is absent from the CDR3, which likely points to a read error. This rearrangement joins TRBV5-1 to TRBJ1-3; no reliable D call. V was shortened by 0 bases and J by 0 bases, with 10 bases between the two germline ends. Germline-derived CDR1 and CDR2 are SGHRS and YFSETQ. The CDR3 has 16 amino acids. The CDR3 bases are TGCGCCAGCAGCTTGGGGGCGGTTAGCTCTGGAAACACCATATATCTT. It codes for CASSLGAVSSGNTIYL.

In regard to this clonotype: A much larger clone sits a single nucleotide away, making a read error possible. The chain couples TRBV28 to TRBJ2-2, with a weak D call TRBD2 (5 bases). The length of the CDR3 is 16 residues. In germline, CDR1 is MDHEN, CDR2 SYDVKM. The CDR3, as DNA: TGTGCCAGCAGTTTATTTCCGGTCTTTGCCCCCGGGAAGCTGTTTTTT. Its protein product is CASSLFPVFAPGKLFF.

This clonotype was detected many times. The chain couples TRBV10-3 to TRBJ1-6; 7 positions match TRBD1. There are 15 residues in the CDR3. After removal of 0 bases from V and 10 bases from J, the junction contained 6 bases not matched to a gene. Germline V gives CDR1 ENHRY, CDR2 SYGVKD. CDR3 sequence: CAISESVGTESPLHF. In DNA form, the CDR3 reads TGTGCCATCAGTGAGTCGGTCGGGACAGAATCACCCCTCCACTTT.

This clonotype was observed a few times. The chain combines TRBV2 with TRBJ2-3; 14 bases map to TRBD2. This CDR3 is built from 17 residues. J was trimmed by 8 bases and V by 7 bases; bases with no gene match: 14. Germline assignment: CDR1 SNHLY and CDR2 FYNNEI. The CDR3 DNA reads as TGTGCCAGCATCATCAGTGGCGGGACTAGCGGGAGAGGTACGCAGTATTTT. Translated: CASIISGGTSGRGTQYF.

This clonotype was observed many times. V gene TRBV12-3 or TRBV12-4 combines with J gene TRBJ1-1; D is unclear. The CDR3 sequence is 11 residues long. V was shortened by 5 bases and J by 5 bases, with 6 bases between the two germline ends. DNA for the CDR3: TGTGCCAGCAGTACCAGGACTGAAGCTTTCTTT. Protein: CASSTRTEAFF.

There are many counts of this clonotype. This chain links TRBV5-5 with TRBJ2-5; D is perhaps TRBD1 or TRBD2 (6 bases each). The V gene lost 0 bases and the J gene lost 4 bases, with 22 bases spanning the gap. The CDR3 runs to 18 residues. Germline V gives CDR1 SGHKS, CDR2 YYEKEE (reference sequence). The CDR3 is CASSLADWGQGRRETQYF. CDR3 nucleotides: TGTGCCAGCAGCTTGGCCGATTGGGGGCAGGGGAGGCGAGAGACCCAGTACTTC.

This chain links TRBV25-1 with TRBJ2-3, with 16 bases fitting TRBD2. The V gene's germline CDR1 is MGHDK and CDR2 SYGVNS. The CDR3 has 20 residues. The ends lost 3 bases at V and 4 bases at J; junction bases unmatched: 13. The CDR3 DNA follows: TGTGCCAGCAGTGATGGGGGACTAGCGGGAGGGCCCTCATTCGCAGATACGCAGTATTTT. As protein: CASSDGGLAGGPSFADTQYF.

This clonotype has at least ten counts. The rearrangement uses TRBV5-1 and TRBJ2-7, with TRBD2 matching over 14 bases. CDR1 and CDR2 (germline): SGHRS, YFSETQ. The J segment lost 2 bases and the V segment lost 6 bases, leaving 10 bases of the junction unmatched. The CDR3 is 17 amino acids. CDR3 sequence: CASTLGTSGSLPYEQYF. CDR3 in DNA: TGCGCCAGCACCCTCGGGACTAGCGGGAGCCTCCCCTACGAGCAGTACTTC.

The table lists this clonotype with many counts. The genes are TRBV30 and TRBJ1-5; the D is unclear. V was pared by 0 bases and J by 3 bases, with 15 bases between. CDR3 length: 16 residues. Germline lookup yields CDR1 GTSNPN and CDR2 SVGIG (reference sequence). The CDR3 loop reads CAWSVRKGGINQPQHF. Here the CDR3 DNA reads TGTGCCTGGAGTGTACGAAAGGGAGGAATCAATCAGCCCCAGCATTTT.

This clonotype has only a few counts. The chain combines TRBV5-1 with TRBJ1-2, with D maybe TRBD1 (5 bases). In germline, CDR1 is SGHRS, CDR2 YFSETQ. With 4 bases removed from V and 5 bases from J, the gap between germline ends came to 18 bases. This CDR3 contains 15 residues. In DNA form, the CDR3 reads TGCGCCAGCAGCCCTGGACGACAGATTTATTATGGCTACACCTTC. The encoded protein is CASSPGRQIYYGYTF.

This clonotype came up many times. This chain uses TRBV20-1 with TRBJ2-3; D gene ambiguous. The CDR3 consists of 12 residues. Germline CDR1 and CDR2: DFQATT and SNEGSKA (reference sequence). Trimming left V 3 bases short and J 4 bases short, with 8 bases between. The CDR3 loop reads CSASERPDTQYF. CDR3 bases: TGCAGTGCTAGCGAAAGACCAGATACGCAGTATTTT.

As for this clonotype: A read error may be the cause here, since a much bigger clone is one base away. The chain joins TRBV6-1 to TRBJ2-1, with 10 bases lining up with TRBD2. CDR1 and CDR2 from the germline V gene are MNHNS and SASEGT. The V gene end was trimmed by 5 bases and the J gene end by 5 bases; junction bases not matched to a gene: 12. This CDR3 region has 17 residues. CDR3 coding DNA: TGTGCCAGCAGTCCGTGGACTAGCGGAGTTAGTGACAATGAGCAGTTCTTC. Translation gives CASSPWTSGVSDNEQFF.

Ten or more counts support this clonotype. The genes are TRBV7-9 and TRBJ2-1; possibly TRBD1 or TRBD2 for D (5 bases each). The CDR3 has 16 residues. Germline V gives CDR1 SEHNR, CDR2 FQNEAQ (reference sequence). Trimming removed 6 bases from V and 0 bases from J, with 15 bases in between. The CDR3: CASRPGTGNSYNEQFF. In DNA, the CDR3 is TGTGCCAGCAGACCCGGGACGGGGAACTCCTACAATGAGCAGTTCTTC.

The rearrangement joins TRBV2 to TRBJ1-2; tentative D call: TRBD1 (5 bases). The ends were cut back, 6 bases at V and 8 bases at J, with 22 bases in the middle. Per the germline V gene, CDR1 is SNHLY and CDR2 is FYNNEI. CDR3 length equals 15 residues. CDR3 sequence: CASRGVRGSQRGYTF. CDR3 DNA: TGTGCCAGCAGGGGGGTAAGAGGGTCCCAGCGGGGCTACACCTTC.

This clonotype was picked up a small number of times. The chain recombines TRBV14 with TRBJ1-1; 10 nucleotides line up with TRBD1. The V gene's germline CDR1 is SGHDN and CDR2 FVKESK. This CDR3 contains 20 residues. With V trimmed by 0 bases and J by 8 bases, 21 bases remained unmatched. The CDR3 protein is CASSQEFWPLTRTGGKEAFF. CDR3 in DNA: TGTGCCAGCAGCCAAGAATTCTGGCCGCTCACTAGGACAGGGGGAAAGGAAGCTTTCTTT. The whole variable domain, filled in from reference TRBV14 and TRBJ1-1, reads EAGVTQFPSHSVIEKGQTVTLRCDPISGHDNLYWYRRVMGKEIKFLLHFVKESKQDESGMPNNRFLAERTGGTYSTLKVQPAELEDSGVYFCASSQEFWPLTRTGGKEAFFGQGTRLTVV.

This clonotype has a count of ten or more. The rearrangement links TRBV6-1 to TRBJ2-7, with D perhaps assigned TRBD1 or TRBD2 (5 bases each). The CDR3 covers 13 residues. Germline CDR1 is MNHNS and CDR2 is SASEGT. V lost 7 bases and J lost 5, with 15 bases in between. The CDR3 nucleotides are TGTGCCAGCACCCGGTCCCAGGGACACGAGCAGTACTTC. Translating it yields CASTRSQGHEQYF.

For this clonotype: The junction does not match germline at one end; this may be a read error. V and J are TRBV12-3 or TRBV12-4 and TRBJ2-1; tentatively, D is TRBD2 (5 bases). CDR3 size: 14 residues. CDR3 amino acids: CASSLGTSCNEQFF. The CDR3 DNA sequence: TGTGCCAGCAGTTTAGGGACTTCCTGCAATGAGCAGTTCTTC.

With respect to this clonotype: A much larger clone lies one base from this, so it may be a read error. CDR3 sequence reads: CASSSVRGPIDTQYF. CDR3 coding DNA: TGTGCCAGCAGTTCCGTTCGGGGCCCGATTGATACGCAGTATTTT. The rearrangement joins TRBV28 to TRBJ2-3; D may be TRBD1 or TRBD2 (5 bases each). The CDR3 length is 15 residues. CDR1 is MDHEN, CDR2 SYDVKM, per germline. V lost 4 bases to trimming and J lost 6 bases, with 17 bases between them.

This clonotype was counted ten times or more. This chain links TRBV10-2 with TRBJ2-3; 11 bases align to TRBD2. The CDR3 is made up of 16 amino acids. In germline, CDR1 is WSHSY, CDR2 SAAADI. The ends lost 6 bases at V and 3 bases at J; junction bases unmatched: 8. As DNA, the CDR3 is TGCGCCAGCAGCGCGACTAGCGGGATCGGAACAGATACGCAGTATTTT. Translating it yields CASSATSGIGTDTQYF.

CDR3 in DNA: TGTGCCAGCAGCCACCGGACAGGGTGGCAGGAAAAACTGTTTTTT. It encodes CASSHRTGWQEKLFF. This chain connects TRBV3-1 to TRBJ1-4; 8 nucleotides align to TRBD1. CDR1 is LGHDT, CDR2 YNNKEL, per germline (reference sequence). The ends lost 3 bases at V and 8 bases at J; junction bases unmatched: 8. This CDR3 comprises 15 residues.

This clonotype was recorded at least ten times. V gene TRBV7-2 combines with J gene TRBJ2-1; no reliable D call. Germline values: CDR1 SGHTA, CDR2 FQGNSA. The CDR3 is 14 residues long. V was clipped by 10 bases and J by 6 bases, with 19 bases between them. CDR3 protein: CATKLRPLSNEQFF. DNA of the CDR3: TGTGCCACTAAACTGCGCCCCCTGAGCAATGAGCAGTTCTTC.

This clonotype appeared once. This may stem from a read error, because a much larger clone lies one nucleotide away. The chain links TRBV19 to TRBJ1-2; 7 bases line up with TRBD1. With 5 bases clipped from V and 5 bases from J, the junction kept 11 bases outside the gene matches. Germline assignment: CDR1 LNHDA and CDR2 SQIVND (reference sequence). The CDR3 runs to 15 residues. CDR3 coding DNA: TGTGCCAGTAGTGTCCAGACAGGGCGGGGGTATGGCTACACCTTC. It encodes CASSVQTGRGYGYTF.